Following are 32 T cell receptor beta chains from one sample sequenced in a study of cytomegalovirus exposure and HLA in healthy donors. Primers: 60 Vbeta forward and 13 Jbeta reverse. Generated by immunoSEQ multiplex PCR, the TCRdb table keeps only in-frame clones and is missing some. The repertoire holds about 190,000 clones, roughly 81% seen once, with approximately 3.1% in the top ten. Sequenced: PBMCs. These receptors were obtained from a woman under 40 in good health and CMV-seropositive.

The chain combines TRBV9 with TRBJ2-5; 9 positions agree with TRBD2. CDR1 is SGDLS and CDR2 is YYNGEE in the germline V gene. The CDR3 extends over 15 amino acids. V lost 2 bases to trimming and J lost 5 bases; unmatched junction nucleotides: 7. The CDR3 reads CASSVLGLAFETQYF. The DNA for the CDR3 is TGTGCCAGCAGCGTTTTGGGACTAGCTTTCGAGACCCAGTACTTC.

The chain has TRBV27 and TRBJ2-3; D perhaps matches TRBD1 (6 bases). The CDR3 is made up of 14 amino acids. V lost 6 bases and J 0 bases, leaving 10 bases between the germline ends. Germline CDR1 MNHEY, CDR2 SMNVEV (reference sequence). DNA for the CDR3: TGTGCCAGCAGAACAGGGATTAGCACAGATACGCAGTATTTT. This translates into CASRTGISTDTQYF.

This clone was picked up a small number of times. The chain has TRBV6-1 and TRBJ1-2; no clear D gene. Germline V gives CDR1 MNHNS, CDR2 SASEGT. The germline V and J ends were trimmed by 8 bases and 4 bases, with 17 bases remaining between them. This CDR3 contains 14 residues. The CDR3 DNA reads TGTGCCAGCGTCCCTCGGGCAGGAGGCTATGGCTACACCTTC. It codes for CASVPRAGGYGYTF.

The genes are TRBV29-1 and TRBJ2-1, with D maybe TRBD1 (6 bases). The length of the CDR3 is 11 residues. Trimming pared 3 bases from V and 8 bases from J, leaving 8 bases between. Germline assignment: CDR1 SQVTM and CDR2 ANQGSEA. CDR3 sequence: CSVDRGHEQFF. In DNA, the CDR3 is TGCAGCGTTGACAGGGGCCATGAGCAGTTCTTC.

The chain couples TRBV11-2 to TRBJ2-3, with 8 positions matching TRBD1. Per the germline V gene, CDR1 is SGHAT and CDR2 is FQNNGV. The CDR3 has 15 residues. V lost 4 bases to trimming and J lost 3 bases; unmatched junction nucleotides: 6. The CDR3 DNA follows: TGTGCCAGCAGCTCACAGGGGGGACAGACAGATACGCAGTATTTT. Protein product: CASSSQGGQTDTQYF.

The chain has TRBV27 and TRBJ2-3; no clear D. In germline, CDR1 is MNHEY, CDR2 SMNVEV (reference sequence). CDR3 length: 15 residues. V gave up 3 bases and J gave up 0 bases, with 10 bases separating them. The CDR3 spells CASSFGTPSTDTQYF. In nucleotides, the CDR3 is TGTGCCAGCAGTTTCGGTACCCCAAGCACAGATACGCAGTATTTT.

There are a few counts of this clone. The chain recombines TRBV7-9 with TRBJ2-2, with 10 bases aligning to TRBD2. The CDR3 covers 17 residues. Germline V gives CDR1 SEHNR, CDR2 FQNEAQ (reference sequence). V gave up 6 bases and J gave up 5 bases; unmatched junction bases: 12. The CDR3 nucleotides are TGTGCCAGCAGTACCATCCTAGCGGGAGTTGGTACCGGGGAGCTGTTTTTT. Protein sequence: CASSTILAGVGTGELFF.

This chain joins TRBV7-2 and TRBJ1-5; no clear D gene. The V and J ends lost 3 bases and 2 bases respectively, with 14 bases between them. Germline CDR1 SGHTA, CDR2 FQGNSA. The CDR3 runs 16 residues. This CDR3 is CASSLTSPGGNQPQHF. The DNA for the CDR3 is TGTGCCAGCAGCTTGACCTCCCCCGGGGGCAATCAGCCCCAGCATTTT. Combining the CDR3 with reference TRBV7-2 and TRBJ1-5 gives the whole variable domain GAGVSQSPSNKVTEKGKDVELRCDPISGHTALYWYRQSLGQGLEFLIYFQGNSAPDKSGLPSDRFSAERTGGSVSTLTIQRTQQEDSAVYLCASSLTSPGGNQPQHFGDGTRLSIL.

The chain links TRBV5-4 to TRBJ1-1; no clear D gene. The V end lost 1 base, the J end lost 4 bases, and 11 bases lay between the germline ends. The CDR3 extends over 14 amino acids. CDR1 and CDR2 from the germline V gene are SGHNT and YYREEE (reference sequence). The DNA for the CDR3 is TGTGCCAGCAGCTTGTCCCAGGATCGCACTGAAGCTTTCTTT. It translates to CASSLSQDRTEAFF. The entire variable domain, with the rest obtained from reference TRBV5-4 and TRBJ1-1, is as follows: ETGVTQSPTHLIKTRGQQVTLRCSSQSGHNTVSWYQQALGQGPQFIFQYYREEENGRGNFPPRFSGLQFPNYSSELNVNALELDDSALYLCASSLSQDRTEAFFGQGTRLTVV.

V is TRBV25-1 and J is TRBJ2-1; D perhaps matches TRBD1 (5 bases). V dropped 5 bases and J dropped 2 bases, with 13 bases sitting between them. The CDR3 extends over 15 amino acids. Per germline, CDR1 MGHDK and CDR2 SYGVNS. The CDR3 protein is CASSFQGGTYNEQFF. The CDR3 bases are TGTGCCAGCAGTTTTCAGGGTGGAACCTACAATGAGCAGTTCTTC.

The chain couples TRBV5-5 to TRBJ1-2, with D uncertain. CDR3 size: 14 residues. The ends were cut back, 2 bases at V and 6 bases at J, with 14 bases in the middle. From germline, CDR1 is SGHKS and CDR2 YYEKEE (reference sequence). CDR3 nucleotides: TGTGCCAGCAGCTTCGGAGATGATACCCATGGCTACACCTTC. This gives the protein CASSFGDDTHGYTF.

The CDR3 nucleotides read TGCGCCAGCAGCCCACCTACTGGAAACACCATATATTTT. Amino acid sequence: CASSPPTGNTIYF. J is TRBJ1-3 and V is TRBV4-1, with D unclear. Germline CDR1 MGHRA, CDR2 YSYEKL. CDR3 length: 13 amino acids. Trimming removed 4 bases from V and 2 bases from J, with 6 bases in between.

Only one count was recorded for this clone. V gene TRBV28 combines with J gene TRBJ2-7; D is perhaps TRBD2 (6 bases). CDR1 and CDR2 (germline): MDHEN, SYDVKM. The CDR3 is made up of 15 amino acids. Trimming took off 5 bases at V and 1 base at J, with 15 bases between the two ends. The CDR3 here is CASSPARGGSYEQYF. For the CDR3, the DNA is TGTGCCAGCAGTCCCGCCCGGGGAGGATCCTACGAGCAGTACTTC. Together with reference TRBV28 and TRBJ2-7, the CDR3 gives the full variable domain: DVKVTQSSRYLVKRTGEKVFLECVQDMDHENMFWYRQDPGLGLRLIYFSYDVKMKEKGDIPEGYSVSREKKERFSLILESASTNQTSMYLCASSPARGGSYEQYFGPGTRLTVT.

This clone occurred once. The CDR3 coding sequence is TGTGCCAGCAGTTTTAGCCTCGGAGGCAATTCACCCCTCCACTTT. It specifies CASSFSLGGNSPLHF. This sequence joins TRBV27 and TRBJ1-6; D not resolved. V shed 3 bases and J shed 7 bases, with 13 bases lying between them. Germline CDR1 and CDR2: MNHEY and SMNVEV (reference sequence). This CDR3 comprises 15 residues.

The chain recombines TRBV7-2 with TRBJ2-5; 9 positions match TRBD2. Germline CDR1 and CDR2: SGHTA and FQGNSA. Germline trimming cut 5 bases from V and 5 bases from J; bases unmatched to any gene: 15. The CDR3 covers 17 residues. Written as DNA, the CDR3 is TGTGCCAGCAGCCCCGGGCTAGCGGGAAGAGGACGGGAGACCCAGTACTTC. This gives the protein CASSPGLAGRGRETQYF.

The V call is TRBV19, the J call TRBJ1-1; no definite D call. Germline V gene lookup returns CDR1 LNHDA and CDR2 SQIVND (reference sequence). The CDR3 runs to 13 residues. Trimming took 2 bases from V and 3 from J, leaving 7 bases between them. CDR3: CASSISGDTEAFF. The CDR3 nucleotides read TGTGCCAGTAGTATAAGCGGTGACACTGAAGCTTTCTTT.

The chain recombines TRBV7-9 with TRBJ2-5; TRBD1 aligns across 9 bases. The CDR3 extends over 16 amino acids. Germline V gives CDR1 SEHNR, CDR2 FQNEAQ (reference sequence). The V segment lost 5 bases and the J segment 5 bases; nucleotides outside the gene matches: 12. CDR3 loop: CASSLGTPGQGETQYF. In nucleotides, the CDR3 is TGTGCCAGCAGCCTAGGAACCCCGGGACAGGGTGAGACCCAGTACTTC.

In this sample, this clone turned up once. Written as DNA, the CDR3 is TGTGCCAGCAGTGCCGGGGGACTAGCGGGATCTGGGTTTATCTCCTACGAGCAGTACTTC. It is translated as CASSAGGLAGSGFISYEQYF. The chain has TRBV2 and TRBJ2-7, with 13 bases matching TRBD2. The germline CDR1 and CDR2 sequences are SNHLY and FYNNEI. The CDR3 has 20 residues. The V segment lost 4 bases and the J segment 0 bases; nucleotides outside the gene matches: 15.

The chain has TRBV4-1 and TRBJ1-4, with D uncertain. Trimming shortened V by 3 bases and J by 8 bases, and 16 bases separated the two germline ends. In germline, CDR1 is MGHRA, CDR2 YSYEKL. This CDR3 comprises 15 residues. CDR3 loop: CASSQTGMVGEKLFF. The CDR3 nucleotides read TGCGCCAGCAGCCAGACGGGTATGGTCGGGGAAAAACTGTTTTTT.

This rearrangement joins TRBV15 to TRBJ2-1; no clear D. This CDR3 spans 16 amino acids. V was shortened by 0 bases and J by 5 bases, with 14 bases between the two germline ends. Germline V lookup: CDR1 LNHNV, CDR2 YYDKDF (reference sequence). CDR3: CATSRDLGVMHNEQFF. DNA of the CDR3: TGTGCCACCAGCAGAGATCTAGGAGTGATGCACAATGAGCAGTTCTTC.

V is TRBV5-1 and J is TRBJ2-3; a possible D gene is TRBD1 (5 bases). The V gene's germline CDR1 is SGHRS and CDR2 YFSETQ. This CDR3 has 17 amino acids. V dropped 4 bases and J dropped 3 bases, with 21 bases sitting between them. The CDR3 is CASSKGAVTHGTDTQYF. The DNA for the CDR3 is TGCGCCAGCAGCAAAGGGGCTGTTACGCACGGAACAGATACGCAGTATTTT.

This clone was detected a few times. The chain carries TRBV6-4 and TRBJ2-1; 7 nucleotides agree with TRBD1. Trimming removed 3 bases from V and 7 bases from J; junction bases left unmatched: 6. Germline CDR1 and CDR2: MRHNA and SNTAGT. The CDR3 has 14 amino acids. CDR3 nucleotide sequence: TGTGCCAGCAGTGAGCAGGGGGAAAGGAATGAGCAGTTCTTC. Encoded protein: CASSEQGERNEQFF.

The J gene is TRBJ2-5, the V gene TRBV5-8; D is unclear. The DNA end is more similar to TRBJ2-7, so the J call may be wrong. The CDR3 extends over 13 amino acids. The germline gives CDR1 SGHTS, CDR2 YDEGEE. CDR3 protein: CASSLRESYEQYF. DNA for the CDR3: TGTGCCAGCAGCTTACGAGAGAGCTACGAGCAGTACTTC.

This clone was counted a single time. The chain carries TRBV7-2 and TRBJ1-6, with D uncertain. CDR3 size: 14 residues. V was cut by 0 bases and J by 7 bases, with 7 bases left in between. The V gene's germline CDR1 is SGHTA and CDR2 FQGNSA. The CDR3 is CASSLATANSPLHF. The CDR3 DNA follows: TGTGCCAGCAGCTTAGCAACAGCAAATTCACCCCTCCACTTT.

The chain has TRBV27 and TRBJ1-2, with a possible D match to TRBD1 (6 bases). Per germline, CDR1 MNHEY and CDR2 SMNVEV (reference sequence). This CDR3 has 13 residues. The V end lost 5 bases, the J end lost 7 bases, and 14 bases lay between the germline ends. This CDR3 reads CASSPRGGGGYTF. DNA for the CDR3: TGTGCCAGCAGTCCCCGGGGGGGCGGTGGCTACACCTTC.

This rearrangement joins TRBV5-1 to TRBJ2-7; 7 bases are a match to TRBD1. The CDR3 spans 15 residues. V trimming: 5 bases; J trimming: 0 bases; junction bases outside the gene matches: 8. Germline CDR1 is SGHRS and CDR2 is YFSETQ. CDR3 nucleotide sequence: TGCGCCAGCAGTAGGGACAGACTATTCTCCTACGAGCAGTACTTC. It yields the protein CASSRDRLFSYEQYF. The whole variable domain, filled in from reference TRBV5-1 and TRBJ2-7, reads KAGVTQTPRYLIKTRGQQVTLSCSPISGHRSVSWYQQTPGQGLQFLFEYFSETQRNKGNFPGRFSGRQFSNSRSEMNVSTLELGDSALYLCASSRDRLFSYEQYFGPGTRLTVT.

In regard to this clone: Its ends do not fully match the called genes, so a read error is possible. The chain links TRBV7-9 to TRBJ2-1; 8 bases align to TRBD1. In germline, CDR1 is SEHNR, CDR2 FQNEAQ (reference sequence). The length of the CDR3 is 14 residues. The CDR3 DNA reads TGTTCCAGCAGCTCACCGGACAGGGAAGATGAGCAGTTCTTC. This codes for CSSSSPDREDEQFF.

The rearrangement uses TRBV6-1 and TRBJ1-2; 8 bases are a match to TRBD1. Germline-derived CDR1 and CDR2 are MNHNS and SASEGT. CDR3 length: 15 amino acids. With 1 base clipped from V and 4 bases from J, the junction kept 5 bases outside the gene matches. The DNA of the CDR3 is TGTGCCAGCAGTGAAGGGGGGACAGGCGCCTATGGCTACACCTTC. Translated, it gives CASSEGGTGAYGYTF.

The chain carries TRBV9 and TRBJ2-7, with 13 bases aligning to TRBD2. The CDR3 runs to 15 residues. Germline CDR1 SGDLS, CDR2 YYNGEE. V trimming: 4 bases; J trimming: 4 bases; junction bases outside the gene matches: 5. This chain's CDR3 is CASSPGTSGVYEQYF. CDR3 coding DNA: TGTGCCAGCAGCCCCGGGACTAGCGGGGTTTACGAGCAGTACTTC. Filled out from reference TRBV9 and TRBJ2-7, the complete variable domain reads DSGVTQTPKHLITATGQRVTLRCSPRSGDLSVYWYQQSLDQGLQFLIQYYNGEERAKGNILERFSAQQFPDLHSELNLSSLELGDSALYFCASSPGTSGVYEQYFGPGTRLTVT.

The chain employs TRBV7-8 and TRBJ2-1, with 7 bases that match TRBD2. This CDR3 comprises 17 residues. Germline assignment: CDR1 SGHVS and CDR2 FQNEAQ. V lost 3 bases to trimming and J lost 7 bases; unmatched junction nucleotides: 15. The CDR3 is CASSFEMWTVRGNEQFF. The CDR3 bases are TGTGCCAGCAGCTTTGAAATGTGGACGGTGCGGGGGAATGAGCAGTTCTTC.

The J gene is TRBJ2-1, the V gene TRBV5-6; TRBD2 is a possible D gene (6 bases). The CDR3 contains 16 residues. V lost 2 bases and J lost 3, with 15 bases in between. Per germline, CDR1 SGHDT and CDR2 YYEEEE. CDR3 nucleotides: TGTGCCAGCAGCTTATACTCCCGGGAGAACTACAATGAGCAGTTCTTC. Translated, it gives CASSLYSRENYNEQFF.

The J gene is TRBJ2-2, the V gene TRBV14; tentatively, D is TRBD2 (5 bases). Per germline, CDR1 SGHDN and CDR2 FVKESK. V lost 2 bases and J 5 bases, leaving 15 bases between the germline ends. The CDR3 is 16 residues long. The CDR3 bases are TGTGCCAGCAGCCAATCAAGGGCGGGTGAAACCGGGGAGCTGTTTTTT. It translates to CASSQSRAGETGELFF.